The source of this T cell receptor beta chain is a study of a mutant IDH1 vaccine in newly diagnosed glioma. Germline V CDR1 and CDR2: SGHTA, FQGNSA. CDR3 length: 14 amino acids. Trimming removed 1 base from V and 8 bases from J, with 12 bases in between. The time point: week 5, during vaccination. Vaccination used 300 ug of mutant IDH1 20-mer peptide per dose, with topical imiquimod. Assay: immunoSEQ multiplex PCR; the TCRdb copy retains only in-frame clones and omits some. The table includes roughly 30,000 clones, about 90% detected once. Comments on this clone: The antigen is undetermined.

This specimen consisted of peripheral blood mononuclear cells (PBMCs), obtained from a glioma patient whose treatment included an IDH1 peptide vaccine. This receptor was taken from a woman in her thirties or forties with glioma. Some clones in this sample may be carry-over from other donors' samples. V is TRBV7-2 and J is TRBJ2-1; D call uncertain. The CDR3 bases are TGTGCCAGCAGCTTAGTGGCGGCAGGAGATGAGCAGTTCTTC. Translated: CASSLVAAGDEQFF. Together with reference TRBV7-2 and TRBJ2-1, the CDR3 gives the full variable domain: GAGVSQSPSNKVTEKGKDVELRCDPISGHTALYWYRQSLGQGLEFLIYFQGNSAPDKSGLPSDRFSAERTGGSVSTLTIQRTQQEDSAVYLCASSLVAAGDEQFFGPGTRLTVL.